This T cell receptor beta chain comes out of a study of shared clonotypes between healthy human individuals. The study enrolled healthy HIV-negative adults without recent acute infections or vaccinations as donors. Profiled with immunoSEQ multiplex PCR; TCRdb holds only in-frame clones, not every one. The profile covers about a million clones, with approximately 80% appearing a single time and approximately 0.9% taken by the ten largest. Germline CDR1 SGHRS, CDR2 YFSETQ. Deletions cut 0 bases from V and 0 bases from J, with 10 bases between. This CDR3 region has 16 residues. The TCR comes from a man between 18 and 35 years old in good health. Some clones in this sample may be carry-over from other donors' samples. The genes are TRBV5-1 and TRBJ1-3, with D possibly being TRBD1 (5 bases). The sample comprised memory CD4+ T cells from PBMCs. Subset indicated: CD45RA-negative fraction. CDR3 DNA sequence: TGCGCCAGCAGCTTGGCGGGACCCAGCTCTGGAAACACCATATATTTT. Protein product: CASSLAGPSSGNTIYF.